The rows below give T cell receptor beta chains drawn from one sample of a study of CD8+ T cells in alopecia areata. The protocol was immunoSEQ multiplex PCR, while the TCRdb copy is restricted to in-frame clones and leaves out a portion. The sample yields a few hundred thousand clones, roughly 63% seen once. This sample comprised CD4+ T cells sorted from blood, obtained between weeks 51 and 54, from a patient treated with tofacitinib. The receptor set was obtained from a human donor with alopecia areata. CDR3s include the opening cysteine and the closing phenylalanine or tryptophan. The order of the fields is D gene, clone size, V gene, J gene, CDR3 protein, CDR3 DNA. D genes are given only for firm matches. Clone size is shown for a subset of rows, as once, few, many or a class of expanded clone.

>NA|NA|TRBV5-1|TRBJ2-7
CASSPGPLEEQYF
TGCGCCAGCAGCCCCGGGCCCCTCGAGGAGCAGTACTTC
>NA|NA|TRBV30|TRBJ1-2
CAWSTPPGQWNGYTF
TGTGCCTGGAGTACCCCTCCGGGGCAATGGAATGGCTACACCTTC
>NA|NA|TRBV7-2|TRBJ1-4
CASSPGPEREKLFF
TGTGCCAGCAGCCCGGGGCCCGAACGGGAAAAACTGTTTTTT
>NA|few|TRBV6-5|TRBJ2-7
CASSLQGWDYEQYF
TGTGCCAGCAGTTTACAGGGATGGGACTACGAGCAGTACTTC
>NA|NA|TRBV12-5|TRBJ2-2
CASVEQNTGELFF
TGTGCTAGTGTGGAGCAAAACACCGGGGAGCTGTTTTTT
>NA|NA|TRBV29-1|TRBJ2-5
CSVSQGAETQYF
TGCAGCGTCTCCCAGGGTGCGGAGACCCAGTACTTC
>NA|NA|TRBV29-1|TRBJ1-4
CSILGGQEKLFF
TGCAGCATCCTAGGAGGGCAGGAAAAACTGTTTTTT
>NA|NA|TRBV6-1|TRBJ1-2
CASSESGRPYGYTF
TGTGCCAGCAGTGAATCAGGGCGTCCATATGGCTACACCTTC
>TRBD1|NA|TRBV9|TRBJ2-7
CASSAGQGTYEQYF
TGTGCCAGCAGTGCGGGACAGGGAACCTACGAGCAGTACTTC
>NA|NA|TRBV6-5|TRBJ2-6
CASSYSSSGANVLTF
TGTGCCAGCAGTTACTCAAGCTCTGGGGCCAACGTCCTGACTTTC
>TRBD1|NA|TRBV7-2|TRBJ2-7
CASSTGQGAKQYF
TGTGCCAGCAGCACCGGACAGGGGGCGAAGCAGTACTTC
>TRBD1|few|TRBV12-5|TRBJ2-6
CASGLVPPGQFFSGANVLTF
TGTGCTAGTGGTTTGGTCCCACCGGGACAGTTTTTCTCTGGGGCCAACGTCCTGACTTTC
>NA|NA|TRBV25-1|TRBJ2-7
CASGGAPLSEQYF
TGTGCCAGCGGCGGGGCCCCGCTCTCCGAGCAGTACTTC
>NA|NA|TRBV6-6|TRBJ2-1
CAIATGSYNEQFF
TGTGCCATCGCGACGGGATCCTACAATGAGCAGTTCTTC
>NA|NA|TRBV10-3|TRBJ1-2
CAIRSGGHLNYGYTF
TGTGCCATCAGGTCCGGGGGTCATCTTAACTATGGCTACACCTTC
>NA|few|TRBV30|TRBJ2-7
CAWNSGPTGQYF
TGTGCCTGGAATTCTGGACCGACGGGGCAGTACTTC
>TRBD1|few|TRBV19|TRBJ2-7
CASAWTGIHEQYF
TGTGCCAGTGCTTGGACAGGGATTCACGAGCAGTACTTC
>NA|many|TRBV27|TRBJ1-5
CASSPMDGQPQHF
TGTGCCAGCAGTCCAATGGACGGCCAGCCCCAGCATTTT
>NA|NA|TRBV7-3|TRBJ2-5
CASSSYQETQYF
TGTGCCAGCAGTTCGTACCAAGAGACCCAGTACTTC
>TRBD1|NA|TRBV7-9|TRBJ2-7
CASSDRGKVVQYF
TGTGCCAGCAGCGACAGGGGCAAGGTAGTGCAGTACTTC
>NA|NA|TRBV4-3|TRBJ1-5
CASSLWGSQPQHF
TGCGCCAGCAGCCTATGGGGCAGCCAGCCCCAGCATTTT
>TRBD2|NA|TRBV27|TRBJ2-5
CASSKKLAGKETQYF
TGTGCCAGCAGCAAGAAACTAGCGGGAAAAGAGACCCAGTACTTC
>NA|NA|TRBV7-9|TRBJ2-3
CASSRTKSTDTQYF
TGTGCCAGCAGCCGGACAAAGAGCACAGATACGCAGTATTTT
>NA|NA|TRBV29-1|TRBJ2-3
CSGTGSTDTQYF
TGCAGCGGGACGGGGTCCACAGATACGCAGTATTTT
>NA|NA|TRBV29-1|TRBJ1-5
CSARWGDRPQHF
TGCAGCGCCCGATGGGGAGATCGGCCCCAGCATTTT
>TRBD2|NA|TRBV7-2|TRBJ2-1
CASSPETSGGRIYEQFF
TGTGCCAGCAGCCCGGAGACTAGCGGGGGGAGGATCTATGAGCAGTTCTTC
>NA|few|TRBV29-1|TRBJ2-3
CSVGDGNTDTQYF
TGCAGCGTGGGGGACGGAAACACAGATACGCAGTATTTT
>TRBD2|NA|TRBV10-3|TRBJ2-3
CAIGRATSGGSTDTQYF
TGTGCCATCGGCAGGGCGACTAGCGGGGGGTCCACAGATACGCAGTATTTT
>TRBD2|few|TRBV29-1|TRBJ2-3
CSVQLAGDTQYF
TGCAGCGTTCAACTAGCGGGGGATACGCAGTATTTT